This T cell receptor beta chain is from a study of blood T cell repertoires in COVID-19 (dated by TCRdb to the early 2020s). About the study as a whole: The collaborator samples originated in the United States, Italy and Spain and spanned the acute and convalescent phases of COVID-19. Samples came from the ongoing ImmuneRACE study (first 160 participants) plus 1,254 subjects from 6 global collaborators. The dataset comprised deeply sampled blood TCRbeta repertoires from subjects exposed to, actively infected with, or recovered from COVID-19. Where available, HLA class I and class II types were obtained from metadata supplied by the sample provider rather than from assay-based typing. The material from the prospective study consisted of cDNA or gDNA derived from T cells, B-cell-depleted T cells, or PBMCs. Sample metadata almost always included a de-identified subject ID, COVID-19 status, age in years and sex. The repertoires were released in a freely available public database intended as a resource for research on the immune response to SARS-CoV-2.

As regards this clone: This receptor's antigen is unknown. There are no base qualities to consult, and no much larger clone falls within one base.

In Seattle, one collaborating source enrolled patients while the infection was active and tracked those patients longitudinally over the course of disease. Collaborating institutions collected whole blood in K2EDTA tubes following their own protocols. For TCRbeta analysis, collaborators shipped samples in one of three forms: frozen whole blood, isolated PBMCs, or DNA extracted from either of those sample types. TCRbeta CDR3 regions were amplified from genomic DNA using the immunoSEQ Assay, a bias-controlled multiplex PCR. In the source study's methods: Nucleated cell counts per sample were estimated from amplification of reference gene primers within the assay. Sequence reads were collapsed and filtered to measure the absolute abundance of every unique TCRbeta CDR3 rearrangement. Productive Simpson clonality was computed per sample as the square root of Simpson's diversity index over productive rearrangements. In TCRdb, the immuneACCESS table is reduced to in-frame sequences with V and J assigned. These tables do not hold every clone; where another copy was compared, an unresolved V gene accounts for under half, and the others remain unexplained. The DNA was the basis for D and trimming; V, J and clone size are from that table. The sample has some 200,000 clones on record, about 88% of them singletons. Roughly a sixth of the sample rests with the top ten.

Broader findings and caveats from the paper: The amount of clinical and demographic metadata varied by source and participant and was provided uncurated.

Sequencing was performed on peripheral blood. The TCR was taken from a man aged 45-60 years with COVID-19, enrolled during active disease.

Read as DNA, the sequence is TGTGCCAGCAGCTCGCGGGCCCTTAATTCACCCCTCCACTTT. Its translation is CASSSRALNSPLHF. Recombination connected TRBV13 to TRBJ1-6; the D segment cannot be called with confidence. Including cysteine and phenylalanine, the CDR3 has 14 amino acids. Only the CDR3 portion is preserved as DNA: 42 bases, with reading frame beginning at the first base. The trim is 4 bases for V and 6 bases for J, with a gap of 10 bases between the germline ends. The germline V gene (reference sequence) yields PRHDT for CDR1 and FYEKMQ for CDR2.